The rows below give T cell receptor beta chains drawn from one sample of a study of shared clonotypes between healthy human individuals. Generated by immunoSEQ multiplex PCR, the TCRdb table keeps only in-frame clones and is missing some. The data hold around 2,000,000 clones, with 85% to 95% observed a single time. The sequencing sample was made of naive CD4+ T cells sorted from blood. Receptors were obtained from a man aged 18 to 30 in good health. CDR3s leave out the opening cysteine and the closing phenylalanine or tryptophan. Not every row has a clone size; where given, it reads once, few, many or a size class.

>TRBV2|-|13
ASRPNSHSGNTIY
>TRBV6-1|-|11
ASKWAGANVLT
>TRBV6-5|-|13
ASSSISGGVDIQY
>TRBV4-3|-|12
ASSQEWSAYGYT
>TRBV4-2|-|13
ASSQEALRDGEQY
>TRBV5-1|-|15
ASSLEWSGGVTDTQY
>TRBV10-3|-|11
AISAAPLTEAF
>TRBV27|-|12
ASSHNPPGIGYT
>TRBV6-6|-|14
ASSTTGTSGSYEQY
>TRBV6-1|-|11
ASNVGINYEQY
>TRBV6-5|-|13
VQASGRPNSYEQY
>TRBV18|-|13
ASSPSAGTTDTQY
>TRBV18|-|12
ASSPNTGADEAF
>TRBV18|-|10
ASSPARDTQY
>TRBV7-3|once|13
ASSLNRGNTGELF
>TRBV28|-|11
ATRTGIGYGYT
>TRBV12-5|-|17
ASGDPKLLAETTPHEQF
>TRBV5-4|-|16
ASSSGTSGRSGAYEQY
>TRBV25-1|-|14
ASSELVAGAVGELF
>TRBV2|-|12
ASSVGESNEKLF
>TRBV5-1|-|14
ASSLDGGAATDTQY
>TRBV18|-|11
ASSPGTVGGYT
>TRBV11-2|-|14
ASSLNWQSSGNTIY
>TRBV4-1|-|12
ASSRAGRNTEAF
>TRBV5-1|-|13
ASSLVVSSYNEQF
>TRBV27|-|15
ASSLGLAGGSWETQY
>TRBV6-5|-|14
ASSSRTGFSGNTIY
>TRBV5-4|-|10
ASSLPLETQY
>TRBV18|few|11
ASSPQNTGELF
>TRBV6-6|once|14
ASSYQTGGAGYEQY
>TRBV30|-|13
AWGRGGAEGSPLH
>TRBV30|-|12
ACPPAGGTGELF
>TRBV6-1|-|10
ASSEVNTEAF
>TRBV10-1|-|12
ASSDRTGVYEQY
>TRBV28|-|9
ASSQGGGYT
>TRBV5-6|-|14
ASSLVAGGDSGELF
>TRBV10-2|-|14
ASFPLAGGNTGELF